This TCR beta chain was identified during a study of cytomegalovirus exposure and HLA in healthy donors. Study-level information: About 85 million unique TCRs from HLA-typed donors were held in an early release of data. Study-level points and caveats: The authors listed 150 to 200 TCR beta chains as cytomegalovirus-associated. Earlier analysis looked at TCR beta V segments, and most were productive about 90% or about 30% of the time. Sequencing likely produced, as an artifact, a cluster of highly shared sequence variants.

The study ran its PCR with 60 Vbeta and 13 Jbeta primers. Clones were read by immunoSEQ multiplex PCR, and TCRdb kept only the in-frame ones, dropping some. This sample has some 150,000 clones, with 80% to 90% found just once. Comments on this clone: Antigen unknown.

The CDR3 runs 15 residues. Germline assignment: CDR1 MDHEN and CDR2 SYDVKM. Trimming took 2 bases from V and 0 from J; bases not matched to a gene: 4. J is TRBJ2-7 and V is TRBV28; 7 bases align to TRBD1. Input material: PBMCs. This sequence originates from a woman in her 40s in good health and CMV-seropositive. DNA for the CDR3: TGTGCCAGCAGTTTAGTCTGGGACAGCTCCTACGAGCAGTACTTC. It translates to CASSLVWDSSYEQYF.